This TCR beta chain was sequenced during a study of blood T cell repertoires in COVID-19. For the study at large: The cDNA or gDNA used as material had been derived from T cells, B-cell-depleted T cells, or PBMCs.

Enrollees, about 18 to 89 years old, lived in 24 US areas. Researchers sorted participants into cohorts using their self-reported clinical history. The study counted Cohort 3 donors as recovered given two negative PCRs, clearance, or symptom resolution. Libraries were prepared by immunoSEQ multiplex PCR; TCRdb keeps only in-frame clonotypes and omits some of them. This table has some 120,000 clones, around 83% appearing once. This TCR was sampled from a man aged 25-45 years who had recovered from COVID-19. Sequenced input: PBMCs or T cells enriched from blood (not recorded which).

CDR3 protein: CASRDNLNTEAFF. DNA for the CDR3: TGCGCCAGCCGAGACAACCTGAACACTGAAGCTTTCTTT. The chain has TRBV10-1 and TRBJ1-1, with D hard to call. Trimming shortened V by 8 bases and J by 0 bases, and 10 bases separated the two germline ends. The V gene's germline CDR1 is WNHNN and CDR2 SYGVQD (reference sequence). The CDR3 contains 13 residues.